This T cell receptor (beta chain) is from a study of T cells expressing NK-cell markers (dated by TCRdb to the early 2020s). In the study overall: TCR beta-chain repertoires were profiled in sorted CD3+CD56+NKG2C+, CD3+CD56+NKG2C- and CD3+CD56-NKG2C+ T-cell subsets from eight donors. Of the eight sequenced donors, seven were found to be HCMV-seropositive and one was found to be HCMV-seronegative. Randomly selected healthy volunteers, three men and five women, were used as the eight sequenced donors. Sequencing of the libraries produced 2 x 150 bp reads on Illumina HiSeq 2000/2500, MiSeq or NextSeq.

A commercial ELISA kit detecting HCMV-specific IgG in serum was used to determine HCMV serostatus. Ficoll density gradient centrifugation was used to isolate peripheral blood mononuclear cells from blood. Sequenced on an Illumina HiSeq 2000. The TCR beta cDNA libraries were made using 5'RACE template switching, a step that added both a universal primer site and unique molecular identifiers. Synthesis of cDNA was primed from the TCR beta constant segment and was followed by two consecutive PCR amplification steps. Per the original workflow: MIGEC was used to demultiplex reads and group reads by UMI, and MiTCR was used to assemble and quantify clonotypes. To exclude erroneous sequences, any TCR cDNA sequence not supported by at least two reads was discarded. Downstream repertoire analysis used the tcR package, and clonotypes were matched across fractions by CDR3 nucleotide sequence plus V segment. VDJmatch was used to annotate antigen specificity against VDJdb, with one amino acid substitution in CDR3 permitted. TCRdb reprocessed the reads and lists each CDR3 protein sequence as a single entry, with no DNA. The V and J calls reflect TCRdb's pipeline rather than the authors' work. The record for this sample contains just under 150,000 distinct CDR3 sequences. The ten largest make up 9.5% to 15% of the sample.

The investigation overall reported the following: It remained unclear whether the expanded NKG2C-expressing T cell clones were specific for HCMV antigens. In over five donors, the dominant CD3+CD56+NKG2C+ clonotypes were among the top 10 CD8+ clonotypes and accounted for 1.0-7.0% of CD8+ T cells. Those dominant clonotypes were again the most abundant among CD3+CD56-NKG2C+ cells in a few donors, at about 25-60.1%.

From a lookup of the germline V gene, CDR1 and CDR2 are SGHTA and FQGNSA. Its CDR3 holds 13 amino acids, cysteine through phenylalanine. Only the protein is available. Points on this clonotype: Its antigen target is currently unknown.

The receptor was isolated from a man between 18 and 35 years old in good health. Donor details come from another sample of the same person, matched by shared clones. Sequenced: blood T cells: a sorted CD56 or NKG2C T cell subset, CD4+ or CD8+ T cells, or bulk PBMC T cells (not recorded which). The chain couples TRBV7-2 to TRBJ2-1; TCRdb proposes TRBD1, but this gene call is untestable without DNA. CDR3 protein: CASSSPPGDEQFF.